The source of this T cell receptor beta chain is a study of shared clonotypes between healthy human individuals. Donors had no recently reported acute infections or vaccinations and were HIV-negative. Germline lookup yields CDR1 SNHLY and CDR2 FYNNEI. V dropped 8 bases and J dropped 4 bases, with 12 bases sitting between them. This CDR3 region has 13 residues. In its sample, this clone was seen a few times. Using immunoSEQ multiplex PCR, the repertoire was profiled, and TCRdb retains in-frame clones only, with some absent. The sample includes about 530,000 clones, almost 80% of them seen just once. The V call is TRBV2, the J call TRBJ2-1; TRBD2 is a possible D gene (6 bases). This sequence originates from a woman between 40 and 55 years old in good health. Some clones in this sample may be carry-over from other donors' samples. Specimen: PBMCs. The CDR3 DNA sequence: TGTGCCAGCTTTCACGCGGGGTACAATGAGCAGTTCTTC. It translates to CASFHAGYNEQFF.